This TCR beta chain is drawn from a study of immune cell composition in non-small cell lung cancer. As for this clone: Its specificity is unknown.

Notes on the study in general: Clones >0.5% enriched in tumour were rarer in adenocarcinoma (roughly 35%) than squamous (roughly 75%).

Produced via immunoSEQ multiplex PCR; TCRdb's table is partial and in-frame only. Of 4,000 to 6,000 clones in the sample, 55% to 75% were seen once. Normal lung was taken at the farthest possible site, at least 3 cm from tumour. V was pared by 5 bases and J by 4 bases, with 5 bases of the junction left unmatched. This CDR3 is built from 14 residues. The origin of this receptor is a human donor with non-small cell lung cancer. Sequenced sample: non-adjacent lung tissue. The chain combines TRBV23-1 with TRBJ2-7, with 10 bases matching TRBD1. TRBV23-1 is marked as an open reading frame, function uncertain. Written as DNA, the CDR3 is TGCGCCAGCAGTTTCCGGACAGGGGGGTACGAGCAGTACTTC. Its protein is CASSFRTGGYEQYF.